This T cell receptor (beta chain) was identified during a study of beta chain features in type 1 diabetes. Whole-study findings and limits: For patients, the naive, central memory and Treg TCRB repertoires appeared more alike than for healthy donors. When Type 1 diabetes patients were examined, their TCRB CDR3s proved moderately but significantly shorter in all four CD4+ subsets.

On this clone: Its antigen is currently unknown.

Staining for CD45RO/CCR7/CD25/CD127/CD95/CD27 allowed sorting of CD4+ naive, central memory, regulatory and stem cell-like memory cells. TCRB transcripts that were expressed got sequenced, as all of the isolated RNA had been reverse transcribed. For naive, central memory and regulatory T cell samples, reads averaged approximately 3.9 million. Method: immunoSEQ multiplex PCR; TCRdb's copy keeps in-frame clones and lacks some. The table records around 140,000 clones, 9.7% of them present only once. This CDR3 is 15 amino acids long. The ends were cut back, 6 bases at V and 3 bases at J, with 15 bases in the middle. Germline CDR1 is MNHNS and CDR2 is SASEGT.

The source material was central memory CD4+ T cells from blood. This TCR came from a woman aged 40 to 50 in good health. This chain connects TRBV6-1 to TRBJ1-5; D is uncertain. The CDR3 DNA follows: TGTGCCAGCAGACTAGGGCTGGGAGACAATCAGCCCCAGCATTTT. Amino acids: CASRLGLGDNQPQHF.